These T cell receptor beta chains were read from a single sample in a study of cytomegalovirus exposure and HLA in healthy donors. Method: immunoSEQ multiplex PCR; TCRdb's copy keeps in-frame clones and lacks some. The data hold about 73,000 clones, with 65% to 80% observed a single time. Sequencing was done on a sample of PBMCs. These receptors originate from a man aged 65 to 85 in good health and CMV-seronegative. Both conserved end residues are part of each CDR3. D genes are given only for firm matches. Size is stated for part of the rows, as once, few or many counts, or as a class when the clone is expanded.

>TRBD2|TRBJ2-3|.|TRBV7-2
TGTGCCAGCAGCTTAATATCGACTAGCGCCACAGATACGCAGTATTTT
CASSLISTSATDTQYF
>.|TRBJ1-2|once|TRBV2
TGTGCCAGCAGGAGCGGGACACGCGGTGGCTACACCTTC
CASRSGTRGGYTF
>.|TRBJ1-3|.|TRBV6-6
TGTGCCAGCAGTTTCCCCTTCACGGGGACTGGAAACACCATATATTTT
CASSFPFTGTGNTIYF
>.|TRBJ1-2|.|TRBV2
TGTGCCAGCCAACAGGCCTATGGCTACACCTTC
CASQQAYGYTF
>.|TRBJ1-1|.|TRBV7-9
TGTGCCAGCAGCTTATCGGGGAACACTGAAGCTTTCTTT
CASSLSGNTEAFF
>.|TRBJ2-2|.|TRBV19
TGTGCCAGTAGTGTGACAGGCACGAACACCGGGGAGCTGTTTTTT
CASSVTGTNTGELFF
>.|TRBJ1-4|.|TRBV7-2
TGTGCCAGCAGCCGAGACAGATCAACTAATGAAAAACTGTTTTTT
CASSRDRSTNEKLFF
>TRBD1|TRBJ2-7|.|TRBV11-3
TGTGCCAGCAGCCCATCCCGGGACAGGGCCTACGAGCAGTACTTC
CASSPSRDRAYEQYF
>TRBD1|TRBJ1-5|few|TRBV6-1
TGTGCCAGCGCTCAGGGGGCCCAGCCCCAGCATTTT
CASAQGAQPQHF
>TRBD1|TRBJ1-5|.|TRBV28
TGTGCCAGCAGTTTAGGACAGGGGGTAAATCAGCCCCAGCATTTT
CASSLGQGVNQPQHF
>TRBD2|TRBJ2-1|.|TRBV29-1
TGCAGCGTTGAAGGGGGACTAGCGGGACATGAGCAGTTCTTC
CSVEGGLAGHEQFF
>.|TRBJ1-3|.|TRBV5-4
TGTGCCAGCAGCTTCGGGGGCTCTGGAAACACCATATATTTT
CASSFGGSGNTIYF
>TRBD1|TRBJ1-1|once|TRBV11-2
TGTGCCAGCAGCCTACAGACAGGGTTCACTGAAGCTTTCTTT
CASSLQTGFTEAFF
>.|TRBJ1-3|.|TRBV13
TGTGCCAGCAGCTTAGTTGGCCGCCGCTCTGGAAACACCATATATTTT
CASSLVGRRSGNTIYF
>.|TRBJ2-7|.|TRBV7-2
TGTGCCAGCAGTAGGAGGGGGGGGCCCGCTTCCCCCGAGCAGTACTTC
CASSRRGGPASPEQYF
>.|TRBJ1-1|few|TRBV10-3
TGTGCCATCTCGGGAACAGAGACGAACACTGAAGCTTTCTTT
CAISGTETNTEAFF
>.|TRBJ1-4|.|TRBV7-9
TGTGCCAGCAGCCCCTTAGGGGGTGAAAAACTGTTTTTT
CASSPLGGEKLFF
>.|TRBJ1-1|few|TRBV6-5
TGTGCCAGCAGTTCCGGACAGAGGAACACTGAAGCTTTCTTT
CASSSGQRNTEAFF
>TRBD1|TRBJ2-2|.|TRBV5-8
TGTGCCAGCACCTCCTGGGGACAGGGGGATATTTCCGGGGAGCTGTTTTTT
CASTSWGQGDISGELFF
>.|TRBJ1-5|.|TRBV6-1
TGTGCCAGCAGTGTTGTGGGACTTACCAATCAGTCCCAGCATTTT
CASSVVGLTNQSQHF
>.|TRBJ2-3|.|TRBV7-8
TGTGCCAGCAGTCGAGAAGGGGCAGATACGCAGTATTTT
CASSREGADTQYF
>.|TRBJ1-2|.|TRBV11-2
TGTGCCAGCAGCTTAATCCGACAGGTCGGTCGTCAGAGCTATGGCTACACCTTC
CASSLIRQVGRQSYGYTF
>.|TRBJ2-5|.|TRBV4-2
TGTGCCAGCAGCCAAGGGGACACACGGGGGACCCAGTACTTC
CASSQGDTRGTQYF
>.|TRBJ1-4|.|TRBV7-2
TGTGCCAGCAGCTTAGTTCGACAGACTAATGAAAAACTGTTTTTT
CASSLVRQTNEKLFF
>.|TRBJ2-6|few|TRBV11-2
TGTGCCAGCAGCACCAAAGGAGCCAGATTAGACTCTGGGGCCAACGTCCTGACTTTC
CASSTKGARLDSGANVLTF
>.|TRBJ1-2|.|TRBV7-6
TGTGCCAGCAGCTTATCAGGGGCAGATGGCTACACCTTC
CASSLSGADGYTF
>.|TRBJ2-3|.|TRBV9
TGTGCCAGCAGCCTAAGTGAAGATACGCAGTATTTT
CASSLSEDTQYF
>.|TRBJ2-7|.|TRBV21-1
TGTGCCAGCAGCAATGGAGGCGGGCGGCGGGAGTTCTACGAGCAGTACTTC
CASSNGGGRREFYEQYF
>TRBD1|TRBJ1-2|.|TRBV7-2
TGTGCCAGCAGCTTTAATACGTACAGGGGGTCCTTC
CASSFNTYRGSF
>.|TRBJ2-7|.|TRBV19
TGTGCCAGTAGCGATACTAGCTTCTACGAGCAGTACTTC
CASSDTSFYEQYF
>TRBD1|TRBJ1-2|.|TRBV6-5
TGTGCCAGCAGTTCTTCCGGGACAGGGGATGGCTACACCTTC
CASSSSGTGDGYTF
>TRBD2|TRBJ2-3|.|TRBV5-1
TGCGCCAGCAGCGGGGGGAGGGGAACAGATACGCAGTATTTT
CASSGGRGTDTQYF
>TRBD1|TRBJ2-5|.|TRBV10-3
TGTGCCATCAGTGCGGGACAGGGCAACCAAGAGACCCAGTACTTC
CAISAGQGNQETQYF
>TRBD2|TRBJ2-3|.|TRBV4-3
TGCGCCAGCAGCCAAGCGGCGGGAGTAACAGATACGCAGTATTTT
CASSQAAGVTDTQYF
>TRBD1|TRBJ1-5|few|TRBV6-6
TGTGCCAGCAGTTACTCGACAGGGGTTAGCAATCAGCCCCAGCATTTT
CASSYSTGVSNQPQHF
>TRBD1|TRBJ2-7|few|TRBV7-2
TGTGCCAGCAGCTTGGACAGGGGCGTGCGGGAGCAGTACTTC
CASSLDRGVREQYF
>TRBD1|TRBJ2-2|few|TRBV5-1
TGCGCCAGCAGCACGAACAGGGGTGGCACCGGGGAGCTGTTTTTT
CASSTNRGGTGELFF
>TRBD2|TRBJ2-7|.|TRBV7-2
TGTGCCAGCAGCTTAGGGACTAGCGGGAACTCCTACGAGCAGTACTTC
CASSLGTSGNSYEQYF
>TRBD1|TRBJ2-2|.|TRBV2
TGTGCCAGCTCAGAACAGGGGGACACCGGGGAGCTGTTTTTT
CASSEQGDTGELFF
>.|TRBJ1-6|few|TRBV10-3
TGTGCCATCAGTTTGGGAGAATATAATTCACCCCTCCACTTT
CAISLGEYNSPLHF
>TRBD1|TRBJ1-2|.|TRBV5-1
TGCGCCAGCAGCTTGGACAGGGGCCTCTATGGTGGCTACACCTTC
CASSLDRGLYGGYTF
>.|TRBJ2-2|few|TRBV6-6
TGTGCCAGCACCCCGGCCGGGGCGAACACCGGGGAGCTGTTTTTT
CASTPAGANTGELFF
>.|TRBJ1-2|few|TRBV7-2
TGTGCCAGCAGCTTATCACAGGGATATGGCTACACCTTC
CASSLSQGYGYTF
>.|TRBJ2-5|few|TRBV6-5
TGTGCCAGCCGAGGTTGGGTACGGGAGACCCAGTACTTC
CASRGWVRETQYF
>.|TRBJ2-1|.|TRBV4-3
TGCGCCAGCAGCCAAGATAGGGGGACACCTCAGTTCTTC
CASSQDRGTPQFF
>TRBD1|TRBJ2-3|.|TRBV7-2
TGTGCCAGCAGCTCATACCAGCAGGGGGCAGGAGATACGCAGTATTTT
CASSSYQQGAGDTQYF
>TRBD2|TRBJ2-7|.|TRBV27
TGTGCCAGCAGCCCCTCGTTCGCGGGAGCAAACTACGAGCAGTACTTC
CASSPSFAGANYEQYF
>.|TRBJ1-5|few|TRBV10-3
TGTGCCATCAGTGCAGGGAATCAGCCCCAGCATTTT
CAISAGNQPQHF
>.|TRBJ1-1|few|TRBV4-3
TGCGCCAGCAGCCTGACACCGAACACTGAAGCTTTCTTT
CASSLTPNTEAFF
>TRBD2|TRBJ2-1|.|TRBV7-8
TGTGCCAGCAGCCGCTCTGCGGGAGCCTACAATGAGCAGTTCTTC
CASSRSAGAYNEQFF
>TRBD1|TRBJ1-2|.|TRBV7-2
TGTGCCAGCAGCCACGGGACAGTGGCCGGGTCAGATGGCTACACCTTC
CASSHGTVAGSDGYTF
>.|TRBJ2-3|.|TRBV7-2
TGTGCCAGCAGCCTACAGGGGGGGCCTAGCACAGATACGCAGTATTTT
CASSLQGGPSTDTQYF
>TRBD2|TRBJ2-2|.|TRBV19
TGTGCCAGTCATCCTAGCGGGAGGGCCAACACCGGGGAGCTGTTTTTT
CASHPSGRANTGELFF
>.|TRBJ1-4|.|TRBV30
TGTGCCTGGAGTGTAAAAGGGGGTGAAAAACTGTTTTTT
CAWSVKGGEKLFF
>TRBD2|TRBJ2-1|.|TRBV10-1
TGCGCCAGCAGTGAGTCTTTAGCGGGGGGAAATGAGCAGTTCTTC
CASSESLAGGNEQFF
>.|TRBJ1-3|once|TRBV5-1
TGCGCCAGCAGCTTGGGAGGCAGCGACACCATATATTTT
CASSLGGSDTIYF